This T cell receptor (beta chain) comes out of a study of control samples from healthy donors and cancer patients. This CDR3 contains 13 residues. V lost 1 base, J lost 8 bases, and 11 bases lay in between. CDR1 and CDR2 (germline): SEHNR, FQNEAQ (reference sequence). The repertoire was sequenced with immunoSEQ multiplex PCR; TCRdb's copy has only in-frame clones and lacks some. The sample includes around 140,000 clones, around 90% of them seen just once. The sequencing input was blood. The clonotype comes from a man aged 18 to 30 in good health. The J gene is TRBJ1-2, the V gene TRBV7-9; possible D gene TRBD1, 5 bases. In DNA, the CDR3 is TGTGCCAGCAGCTTAGGGGCAGGGAAGGGCTACACCTTC. Translating it yields CASSLGAGKGYTF. Looking up the rest from reference TRBV7-9 and TRBJ1-2 gives the full variable domain: DTGVSQNPRHKITKRGQNVTFRCDPISEHNRLYWYRQTLGQGPEFLTYFQNEAQLEKSRLLSDRFSAERPKGSFSTLEIQRTEQGDSAMYLCASSLGAGKGYTFGSGTRLTVV.